This TCR beta chain stems from a study of glioma-infiltrating T cells after dendritic cell vaccination. Study-wide context: Treatment, given 2003 to 2012, was autologous tumor lysate-pulsed dendritic cell vaccination. At biweekly intervals, patients got three intradermal dendritic cell vaccine injections.

Primers: 60 V beta forward and 13 J beta reverse. TCRdb keeps only in-frame clones here, not all; method: immunoSEQ multiplex PCR. The sample yields tens of thousands of clones, 81% seen once. Whole-study findings and limits: No direct clonality-survival link was found; a diverse polyclonal response may matter.

This CDR3 has 12 amino acids. CDR1 and CDR2 (germline): SGHNT, YENEEA. Trimming removed 4 bases from V and 8 bases from J, with 9 bases in between. This clone was recorded once. Its target is unknown. This sequence was found in a human donor with glioblastoma. Sequencing used blood, obtained before dendritic cell vaccination. The genes are TRBV11-3 and TRBJ2-1; D ambiguous. CDR3 sequence: CASSSDADEQFF. CDR3 sequence (DNA): TGTGCCAGCAGCTCCGACGCGGATGAGCAGTTCTTC.